This T cell receptor beta chain was identified during a study of T cell responses to AZD1222 COVID-19 vaccine. The table came from immunoSEQ multiplex PCR; TCRdb's copy has only in-frame clones and leaves some out. Among more than 100,000 clones listed, roughly nine tenths were seen once. This clone has a single count. Antigen: not known. The CDR3 extends over 14 amino acids. Trimming removed 5 bases from V and 2 bases from J, with 9 bases in between. From germline, CDR1 is SNHLY and CDR2 FYNNEI. Broader study findings: Variant regions that are unmutated are reportedly the target of nearly half of spike-specific TCRs.

The starting material was peripheral blood, obtained on day 0 of AZD1222 vaccination. This TCR was sampled from an adult in good health. This chain connects TRBV2 to TRBJ2-2, with D possibly being TRBD1 (5 bases). CDR3 residues: CASSRQTNTGELFF. In DNA, the CDR3 is TGTGCCAGCAGTCGACAGACCAACACCGGGGAGCTGTTTTTT.